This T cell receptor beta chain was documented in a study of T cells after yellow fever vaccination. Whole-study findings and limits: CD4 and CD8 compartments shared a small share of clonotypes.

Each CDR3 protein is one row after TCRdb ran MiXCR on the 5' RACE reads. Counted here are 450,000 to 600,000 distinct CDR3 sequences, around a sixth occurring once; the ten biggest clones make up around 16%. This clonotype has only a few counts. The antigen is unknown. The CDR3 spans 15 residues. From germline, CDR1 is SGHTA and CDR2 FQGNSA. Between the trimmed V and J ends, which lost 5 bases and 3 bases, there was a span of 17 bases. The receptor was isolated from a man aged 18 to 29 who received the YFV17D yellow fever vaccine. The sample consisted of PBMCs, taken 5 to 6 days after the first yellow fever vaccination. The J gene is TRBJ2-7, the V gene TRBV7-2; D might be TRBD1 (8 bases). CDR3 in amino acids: CASSVQQGEGYEQYF. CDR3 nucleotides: TGTGCCAGCAGCGTGCAACAGGGGGAGGGCTACGAGCAGTACTTC.